These T cell receptor beta chains were read from a single sample in a study of blood T cell repertoires in COVID-19. The protocol was immunoSEQ multiplex PCR, while the TCRdb copy is restricted to in-frame clones and leaves out a portion. The sample consists of 70,000 to 75,000 clones, approximately 80% of them appearing once. The sequencing sample was made of peripheral blood. The receptors derive from a woman aged 70-85 years with acute or convalescent COVID-19. Both conserved end residues are part of each CDR3. D genes are given only for firm matches. Only some rows state a clone size, as once, few, many or a class for expanded clones.

-,15,TRBV28,TRBJ2-5,-,TGTGCCAGCAGACCGGGACACTCCGGACAGGAGACCCAGTACTTC,CASRPGHSGQETQYF
-,13,TRBV5-1,TRBJ1-2,-,TGCGCCAGCAGCGAGCAGGGAAGCTATGGCTACACCTTC,CASSEQGSYGYTF
TRBD1,15,TRBV9,TRBJ1-2,-,TGTGCCAGCAGCGGAAACAGGGGGCTTCACTATGGCTACACCTTC,CASSGNRGLHYGYTF
-,15,TRBV7-7,TRBJ2-1,-,TGTGCTAGCAGCTTAGTTGGGAGCTCCTACAATGAGCAGTTCTTC,CASSLVGSSYNEQFF
TRBD1,14,TRBV4-2,TRBJ1-2,once,TGTGCCAGCAGCCAGAACAGGGGAAGCTATGGCTACACCTTC,CASSQNRGSYGYTF
-,11,TRBV18,TRBJ2-7,-,TGTGCCAGCTCACCGCCGGGTGAGCAGTACTTC,CASSPPGEQYF
TRBD1,15,TRBV5-1,TRBJ1-4,-,TGCGCCAGCAGCTTCGCCGGACAGGGCTTTGAAAAACTGTTTTTT,CASSFAGQGFEKLFF
-,13,TRBV29-1,TRBJ1-6,-,TGCAGCGTTGTCGAGGGAGGGACCTCACCCCTCCACTTT,CSVVEGGTSPLHF
-,15,TRBV28,TRBJ1-6,-,TGTGCCAGCCTAACGAGTGGTACTCGTAATTCACCCCTCCACTTT,CASLTSGTRNSPLHF
TRBD1,12,TRBV27,TRBJ2-7,few,TGTGCCAGCAGTACACGGACAGGGCAACAGTACTTC,CASSTRTGQQYF
-,15,TRBV19,TRBJ1-4,-,TGTGCCAGTAGTTCCGGAGCCGCAACTAATGAAAAACTGTTTTTT,CASSSGAATNEKLFF
-,13,TRBV18,TRBJ1-4,few,TGTGCCAGCTCAGGGCTGTGGAATGAAAAACTGTTTTTT,CASSGLWNEKLFF
-,13,TRBV12-3/TRBV12-4,TRBJ1-4,once,TGTGCCAGCAGTTTAGACATGGCTGAAAAACTGTTTTTT,CASSLDMAEKLFF
TRBD2,17,TRBV19,TRBJ2-4,few,TGTGCCAGTAGTATTCTAGCGGGGGGGAGGGCCAAAAACATTCAGTACTTC,CASSILAGGRAKNIQYF
-,17,TRBV21-1,TRBJ1-5,-,TGTGCCAGCAGCCCCTTGGACAGGGTATTTGGCAATCAGCCCCAGCATTTT,CASSPLDRVFGNQPQHF
TRBD1,16,TRBV3-1/TRBV3-2,TRBJ1-5,-,TGTGCCAGCAGCCAGGGTACAGGGGTTTTGGGTCAGCCCCAGCATTTT,CASSQGTGVLGQPQHF